This TCR beta chain emerged from a study of blood T cell repertoires in COVID-19. Study-level information: The analysed material was cDNA or gDNA that came from T cells, B-cell-depleted T cells, or PBMCs.

Turning to this clone: Different DNA sequences within this sample yield the same CDR3.

Germline CDR1 reads SNHLY; CDR2 reads FYNNEI. Trimming pared 4 bases from V and 4 bases from J, leaving 8 bases between. The CDR3 sequence is 12 residues long. Followed over time, Seattle patients had been enrolled while infection was active. How the authors handled the data: Reference gene primer amplification in the assay estimated nucleated cell counts. TCRdb keeps only in-frame clones here, not all; method: immunoSEQ multiplex PCR. Clone size and V and J calls were adopted from that table, with D and trimming inferred from the DNA. This table has around 360,000 clones, about 87% appearing once. The chain joins TRBV2 to TRBJ2-7, with TRBD2 as a possible D gene (5 bases). This TCR was sampled from a woman aged 25 to 39 with COVID-19, enrolled during active disease. Sequencing was carried out using peripheral blood. CDR3 residues: CASSVEGYEQYF. CDR3 bases: TGTGCCAGCAGTGTCGAGGGTTACGAGCAGTACTTC.